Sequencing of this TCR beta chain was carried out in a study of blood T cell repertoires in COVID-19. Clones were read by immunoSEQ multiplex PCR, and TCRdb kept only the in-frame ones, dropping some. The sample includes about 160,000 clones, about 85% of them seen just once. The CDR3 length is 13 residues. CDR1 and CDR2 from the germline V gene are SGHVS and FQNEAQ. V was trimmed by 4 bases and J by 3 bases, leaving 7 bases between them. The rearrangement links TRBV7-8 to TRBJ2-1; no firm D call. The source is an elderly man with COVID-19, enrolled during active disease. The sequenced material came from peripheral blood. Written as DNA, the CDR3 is TGTGCCAGCAGCTCTATCCACTACAATGAGCAGTTCTTC. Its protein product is CASSSIHYNEQFF.